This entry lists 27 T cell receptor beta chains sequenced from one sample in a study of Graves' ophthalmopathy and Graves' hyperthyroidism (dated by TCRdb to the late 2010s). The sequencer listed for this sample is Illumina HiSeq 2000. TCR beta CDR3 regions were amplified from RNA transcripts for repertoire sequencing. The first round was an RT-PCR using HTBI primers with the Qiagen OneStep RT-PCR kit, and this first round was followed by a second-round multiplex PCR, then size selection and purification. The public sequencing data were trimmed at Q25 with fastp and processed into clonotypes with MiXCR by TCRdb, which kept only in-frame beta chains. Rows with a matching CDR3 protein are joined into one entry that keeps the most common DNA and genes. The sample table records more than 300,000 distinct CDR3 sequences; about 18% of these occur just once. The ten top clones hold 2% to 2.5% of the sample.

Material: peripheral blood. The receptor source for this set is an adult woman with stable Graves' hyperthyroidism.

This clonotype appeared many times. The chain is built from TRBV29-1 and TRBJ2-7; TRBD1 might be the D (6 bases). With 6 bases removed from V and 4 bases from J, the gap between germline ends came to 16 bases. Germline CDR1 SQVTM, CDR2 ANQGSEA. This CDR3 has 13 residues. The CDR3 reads CSVGSYRAYEQYF. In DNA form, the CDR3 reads TGCAGCGTGGGATCGTACAGGGCATACGAGCAGTACTTC.

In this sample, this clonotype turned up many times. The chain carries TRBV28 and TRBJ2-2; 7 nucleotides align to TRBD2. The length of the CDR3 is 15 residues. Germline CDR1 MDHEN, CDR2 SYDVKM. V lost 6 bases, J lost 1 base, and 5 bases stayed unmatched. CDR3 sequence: CASRGGDWNTGELFF. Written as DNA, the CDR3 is TGTGCCAGCAGGGGAGGGGACTGGAACACCGGGGAGCTGTTTTTT.

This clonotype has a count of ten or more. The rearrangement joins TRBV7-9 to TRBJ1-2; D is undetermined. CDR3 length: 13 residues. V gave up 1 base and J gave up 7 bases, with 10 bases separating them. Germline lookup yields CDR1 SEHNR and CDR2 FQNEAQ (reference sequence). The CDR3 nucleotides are TGTGCCAGCAGCTTAGGTTCAGGCGGTGGCTACACCTTC. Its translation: CASSLGSGGGYTF.

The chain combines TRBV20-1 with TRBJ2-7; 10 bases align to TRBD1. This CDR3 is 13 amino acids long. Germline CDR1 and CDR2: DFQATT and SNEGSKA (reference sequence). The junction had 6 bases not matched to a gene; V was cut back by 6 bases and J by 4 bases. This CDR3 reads CSATDRGQYEQYF. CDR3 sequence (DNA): TGCAGTGCCACTGACAGGGGGCAGTACGAGCAGTACTTC.

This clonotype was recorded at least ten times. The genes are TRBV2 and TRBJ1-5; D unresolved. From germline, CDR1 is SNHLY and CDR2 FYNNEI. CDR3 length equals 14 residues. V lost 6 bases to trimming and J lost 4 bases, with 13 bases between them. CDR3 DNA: TGTGCCAGCAGCCCGTGGCAGAGTAATCAGCCCCAGCATTTT. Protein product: CASSPWQSNQPQHF.

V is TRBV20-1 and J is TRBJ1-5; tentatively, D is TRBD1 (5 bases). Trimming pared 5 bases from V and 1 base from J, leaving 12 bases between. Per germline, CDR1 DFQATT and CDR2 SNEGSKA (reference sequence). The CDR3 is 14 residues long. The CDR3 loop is CSAWRGTSNQPQHF. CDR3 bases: TGCAGTGCTTGGAGGGGTACCAGCAATCAGCCCCAGCATTTT.

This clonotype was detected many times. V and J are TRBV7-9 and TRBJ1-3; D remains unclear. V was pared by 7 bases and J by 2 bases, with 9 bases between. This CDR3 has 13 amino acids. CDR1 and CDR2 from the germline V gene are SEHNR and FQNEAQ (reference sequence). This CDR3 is CASKTTPGNTIYF. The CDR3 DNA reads TGTGCCAGCAAAACTACACCTGGAAACACCATATATTTT.

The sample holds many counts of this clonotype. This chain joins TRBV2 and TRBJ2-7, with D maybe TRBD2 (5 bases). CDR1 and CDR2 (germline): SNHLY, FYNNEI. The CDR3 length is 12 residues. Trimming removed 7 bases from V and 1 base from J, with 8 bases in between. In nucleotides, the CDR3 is TGTGCCAGCACCCCGGGGTCCTACGAGCAGTACTTC. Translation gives CASTPGSYEQYF.

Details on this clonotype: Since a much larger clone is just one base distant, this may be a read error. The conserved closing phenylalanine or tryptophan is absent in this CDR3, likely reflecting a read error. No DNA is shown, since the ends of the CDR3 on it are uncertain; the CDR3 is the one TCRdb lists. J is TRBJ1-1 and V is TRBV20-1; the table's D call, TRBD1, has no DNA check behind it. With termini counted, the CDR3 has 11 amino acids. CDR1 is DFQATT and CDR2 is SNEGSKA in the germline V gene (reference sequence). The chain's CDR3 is CSAREWTRQRV.

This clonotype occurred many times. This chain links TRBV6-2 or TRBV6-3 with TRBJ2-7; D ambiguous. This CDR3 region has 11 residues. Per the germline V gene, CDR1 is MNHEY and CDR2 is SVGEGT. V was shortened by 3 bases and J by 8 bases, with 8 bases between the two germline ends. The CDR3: CASSYMGKQYF. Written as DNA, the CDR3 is TGTGCCAGCAGTTATATGGGGAAGCAGTACTTC.

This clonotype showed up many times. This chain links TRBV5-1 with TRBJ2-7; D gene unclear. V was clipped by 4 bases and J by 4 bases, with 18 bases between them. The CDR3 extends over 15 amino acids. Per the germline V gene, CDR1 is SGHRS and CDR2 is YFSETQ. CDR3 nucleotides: TGCGCCAGCAGCCTCCGGTCCGACAATGGATACGAGCAGTACTTC. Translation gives CASSLRSDNGYEQYF.

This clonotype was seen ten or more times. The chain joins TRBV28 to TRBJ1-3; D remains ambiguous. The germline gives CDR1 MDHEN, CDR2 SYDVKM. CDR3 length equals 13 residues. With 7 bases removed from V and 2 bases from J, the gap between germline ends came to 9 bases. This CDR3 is CASTQTPGNTIYF. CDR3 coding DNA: TGTGCCAGCACCCAAACCCCTGGAAACACCATATATTTT.

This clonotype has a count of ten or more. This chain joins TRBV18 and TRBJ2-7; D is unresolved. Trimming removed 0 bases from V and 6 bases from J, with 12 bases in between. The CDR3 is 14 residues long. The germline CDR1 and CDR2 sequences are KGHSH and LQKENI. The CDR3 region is CASSPPPGYGEQYF. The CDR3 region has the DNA TGTGCCAGCTCACCACCACCGGGTTACGGCGAGCAGTACTTC.

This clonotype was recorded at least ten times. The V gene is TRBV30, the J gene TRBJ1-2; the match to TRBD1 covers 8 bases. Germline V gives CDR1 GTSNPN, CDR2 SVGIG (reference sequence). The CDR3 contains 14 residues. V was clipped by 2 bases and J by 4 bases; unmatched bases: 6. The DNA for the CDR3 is TGTGCCTGGAGTCGGGGACAGGCTAGCTATGGCTACACCTTC. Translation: CAWSRGQASYGYTF.

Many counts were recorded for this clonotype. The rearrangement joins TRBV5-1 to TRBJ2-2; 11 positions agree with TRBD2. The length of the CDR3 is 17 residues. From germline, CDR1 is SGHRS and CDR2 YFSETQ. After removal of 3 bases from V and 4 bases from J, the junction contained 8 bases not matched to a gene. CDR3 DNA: TGCGCCAGCAGCTCGAACACCGGGACTAGCGGCACCGGGGAGCTGTTTTTT. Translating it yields CASSSNTGTSGTGELFF.

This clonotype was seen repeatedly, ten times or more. CDR3 residues: CASRDLERKTYEQYF. Here the CDR3 DNA reads TGTGCCAGCAGGGACTTAGAAAGAAAGACCTACGAGCAGTACTTC. The chain links TRBV6-2 or TRBV6-3 to TRBJ2-7; D might be TRBD2 (5 bases). V was shortened by 6 bases and J by 2 bases, with 17 bases between the two germline ends. The germline CDR1 and CDR2 sequences are MNHEY and SVGEGT. The CDR3 contains 15 residues.

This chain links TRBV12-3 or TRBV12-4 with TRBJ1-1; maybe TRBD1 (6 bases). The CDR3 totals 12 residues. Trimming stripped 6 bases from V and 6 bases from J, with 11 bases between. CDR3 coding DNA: TGTGCCAGCAGACAGGGAATGGCTGAAGCTTTCTTT. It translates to CASRQGMAEAFF.

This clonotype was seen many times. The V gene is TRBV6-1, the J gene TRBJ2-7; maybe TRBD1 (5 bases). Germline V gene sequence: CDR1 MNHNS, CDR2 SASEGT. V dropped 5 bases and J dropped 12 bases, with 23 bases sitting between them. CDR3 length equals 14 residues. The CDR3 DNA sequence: TGTGCCAGCAGTAGACTGGTGCAGGGTATTTGGCTGTACTTC. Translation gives CASSRLVQGIWLYF.

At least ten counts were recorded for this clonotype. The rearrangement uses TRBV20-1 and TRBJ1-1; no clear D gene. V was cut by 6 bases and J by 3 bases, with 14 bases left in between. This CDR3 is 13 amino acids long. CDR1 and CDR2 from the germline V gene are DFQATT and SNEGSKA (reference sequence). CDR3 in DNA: TGCAGTGCACGTTCGGGTCTGCACACTGAAGCTTTCTTT. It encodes CSARSGLHTEAFF.

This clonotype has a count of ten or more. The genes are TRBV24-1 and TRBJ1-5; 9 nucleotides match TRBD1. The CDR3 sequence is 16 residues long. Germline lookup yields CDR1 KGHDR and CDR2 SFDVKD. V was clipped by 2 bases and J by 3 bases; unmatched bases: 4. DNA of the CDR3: TGTGCCACCAGTGATTCCCGGACAGGGGTCAATCAGCCCCAGCATTTT. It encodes CATSDSRTGVNQPQHF.

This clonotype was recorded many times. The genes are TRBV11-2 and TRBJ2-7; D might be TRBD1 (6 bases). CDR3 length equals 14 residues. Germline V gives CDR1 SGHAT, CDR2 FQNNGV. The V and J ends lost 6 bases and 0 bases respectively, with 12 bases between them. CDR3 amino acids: CASSSDRYSYEQYF. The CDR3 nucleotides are TGTGCCAGCAGTTCGGACAGATACTCCTACGAGCAGTACTTC.

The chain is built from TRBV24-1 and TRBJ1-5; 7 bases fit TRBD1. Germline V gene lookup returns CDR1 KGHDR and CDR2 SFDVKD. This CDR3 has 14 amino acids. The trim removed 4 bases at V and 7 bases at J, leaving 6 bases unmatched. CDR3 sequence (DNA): TGTGCCACCAGTGACTCAGGGGGGCAGCAGCCCCAGCATTTT. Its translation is CATSDSGGQQPQHF.

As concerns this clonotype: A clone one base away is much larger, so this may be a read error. This chain's CDR3 is CSVAGQGDDEQYF. Written as DNA, the CDR3 is TGCAGTGTCGCGGGACAGGGTGATGACGAGCAGTACTTC. The genes are TRBV20-1 and TRBJ2-7; 9 positions agree with TRBD1. The V gene end was trimmed by 7 bases and the J gene end by 5 bases; junction bases not matched to a gene: 9. The CDR3 is made up of 13 amino acids. CDR1 DFQATT and CDR2 SNEGSKA come from the germline V gene (reference sequence).

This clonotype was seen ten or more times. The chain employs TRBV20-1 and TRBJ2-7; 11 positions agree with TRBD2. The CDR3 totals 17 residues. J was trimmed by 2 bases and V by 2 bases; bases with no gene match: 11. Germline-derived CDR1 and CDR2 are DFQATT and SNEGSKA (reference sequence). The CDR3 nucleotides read TGCAGTGCTAGACTCAGCCCTCTAGCGGGAGGTACCTACGAGCAGTACTTC. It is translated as CSARLSPLAGGTYEQYF.

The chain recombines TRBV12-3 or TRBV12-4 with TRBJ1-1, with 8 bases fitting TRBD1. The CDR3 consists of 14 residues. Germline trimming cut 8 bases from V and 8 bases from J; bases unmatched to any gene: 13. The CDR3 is CASRDRLLGREAFF. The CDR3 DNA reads TGTGCCAGCCGGGACAGGTTATTGGGTAGGGAAGCTTTCTTT.

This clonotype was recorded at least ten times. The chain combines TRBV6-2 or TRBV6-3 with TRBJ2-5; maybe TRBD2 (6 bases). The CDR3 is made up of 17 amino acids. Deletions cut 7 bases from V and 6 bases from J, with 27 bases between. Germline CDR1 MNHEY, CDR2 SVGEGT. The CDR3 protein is CASTFGPRREIPKTQYF. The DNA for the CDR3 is TGTGCCAGCACCTTCGGACCCAGACGGGAGATCCCTAAGACCCAGTACTTC.

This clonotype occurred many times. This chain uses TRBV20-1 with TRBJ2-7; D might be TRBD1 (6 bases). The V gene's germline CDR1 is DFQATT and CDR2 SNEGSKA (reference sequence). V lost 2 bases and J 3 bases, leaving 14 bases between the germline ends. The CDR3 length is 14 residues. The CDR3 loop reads CSARRGEDSYEQYF. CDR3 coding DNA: TGCAGTGCTAGAAGGGGAGAGGACAGCTACGAGCAGTACTTC.